The entry below gives a single T cell receptor beta chain sequence along with its context. Its antigen remains unidentified. As every portion of the isolated RNA was reverse transcribed, the sequencing read expressed TCRB transcripts. Using immunoSEQ multiplex PCR, the repertoire was profiled, and TCRdb retains in-frame clones only, with some absent. The sample shows 300,000 or so clones, less than 9.5% of them seen only once. CDR3 size: 17 residues. CDR1 and CDR2 (germline): SGDLS, YYNGEE. Trimming removed 1 base at V and 4 bases at J, with 17 bases between. The record originates from a study of beta chain features in type 1 diabetes. Study overall: Cell yields, gender and age were comparable in patients and healthy donors. In all, some 110 million sorted cells from all samples were analyzed.

The study's findings and limits: There were fewer insertions and more deletions at the VDJ junctions of type 1 diabetes patients. Moderately but significantly shorter TCRB CDR3s were found in Type 1 diabetes patients in all four CD4+ subsets.

Input material: central memory CD4+ T cells from blood. This sequence originates from a woman under 30 in good health. The genes are TRBV9 and TRBJ1-4, with D unclear. This CDR3 reads CASSVSPLDGNNEKLFF. The CDR3 coding sequence is TGTGCCAGCAGCGTATCCCCCCTTGACGGTAATAATGAAAAACTGTTTTTT.